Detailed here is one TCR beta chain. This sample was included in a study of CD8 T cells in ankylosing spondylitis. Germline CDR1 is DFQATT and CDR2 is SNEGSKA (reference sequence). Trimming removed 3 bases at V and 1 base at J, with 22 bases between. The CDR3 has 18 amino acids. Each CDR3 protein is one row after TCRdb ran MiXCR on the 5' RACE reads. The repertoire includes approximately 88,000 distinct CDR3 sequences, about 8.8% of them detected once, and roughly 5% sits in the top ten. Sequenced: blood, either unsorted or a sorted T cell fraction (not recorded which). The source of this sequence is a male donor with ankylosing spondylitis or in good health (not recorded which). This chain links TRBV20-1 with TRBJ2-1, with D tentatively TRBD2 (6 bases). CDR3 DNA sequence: TGCAGTGCTAGCGCGGGGCCTGGACAAGGGAGGTCCTACAATGAGCAGTTCTTC. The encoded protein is CSASAGPGQGRSYNEQFF.